These T cell receptor beta chains were read from a single sample in a study of human T cells and chemical hapten exposure. TCRdb re-derived calls from the RACE reads in MiXCR, one entry per CDR3 protein. The sample comprises 150,000 to 200,000 distinct CDR3 sequences, more than 14% of which are singletons, and 1.5% to 2% rests with the top ten. The sequencing used whole blood, collected in connection with sensitization to the hapten diphenylcyclopropenone (DPC). These receptors came from a young woman with alopecia areata. Some clones in this sample may be carry-over from other donors' samples. Each CDR3 is given without its conserved first and last residue. D genes are given only for firm matches.

V	J	length	D	CDR3
TRBV6-2/TRBV6-3	TRBJ2-7	11	.	ASSYEPGRRQY
TRBV7-2	TRBJ2-7	12	.	ASSLGDKAYEQY
TRBV7-9	TRBJ2-1	15	TRBD2	ASSSGTSGAGDNEQF
TRBV4-3	TRBJ2-1	14	.	ASSQGFRVPYNEQF
TRBV10-3	TRBJ1-1	11	.	AIKNSQNTEAF
TRBV6-2/TRBV6-3	TRBJ2-2	13	TRBD2	ASRIAGVYTGELF
TRBV6-5	TRBJ1-5	12	.	ASSELRDNQPQH
TRBV2	TRBJ2-1	12	.	ASNGQTTYNEQF
TRBV20-1	TRBJ2-7	15	TRBD2	SARGPTSGAPEGTQY
TRBV28	TRBJ2-7	13	.	ASSFIGVGWAEQY
TRBV2	TRBJ2-2	12	TRBD1	ASRKTGMTGELF
TRBV29-1	TRBJ1-1	11	.	SVVVAMNTEAF
TRBV29-1	TRBJ1-1	11	.	SLRTEMNTEAF
TRBV4-1	TRBJ1-2	12	TRBD1	ASSQETGDYGYT